A single sample is the source of the 16 T cell receptor beta chains below, sequenced in a study of tumor and adjacent non-tumor tissue in lung cancer. This sample's RNA came from whole unsorted tissue. Distant lung tissue was collected more than 3 cm away from the tumor edge. A modified ARM-PCR protocol with three rounds of nested PCR amplified TCRbeta. TCRdb reanalysed the multiplex PCR reads using MiXCR and keeps one entry per CDR3 protein. The sample contains roughly 75,000 distinct CDR3 sequences, about four fifths of which appear only once. The sequencing input was distant non-tumor lung tissue. Receptors originate from a man in his 60s with non-small cell lung cancer.

In the case of this clonotype: One end of the junction fails to match germline, which may point to a read error. The chain has TRBV6-5 and TRBJ2-1; D is unclear. Germline values: CDR1 MNHEY, CDR2 SVGAGI. This CDR3 has 12 amino acids. The CDR3: CASTRTNNEQLF. For the CDR3, the DNA is TGTGCCAGCACTCGGACGAACAATGAGCAGCTCTTC.

The rearrangement joins TRBV11-1 to TRBJ2-1; 7 bases are a match to TRBD1. The junction had 6 bases not matched to a gene; V was cut back by 4 bases and J by 9 bases. Germline loops: CDR1 SGHAT, CDR2 FQDESV (reference sequence). This CDR3 is 13 amino acids long. DNA for the CDR3: TGTGCCAGCAGCTCAAACAGGGGTGGTGAGCAGTTCTTC. It encodes CASSSNRGGEQFF.

This chain connects TRBV5-4 to TRBJ2-1; 7 bases line up with TRBD2. Trimming took 3 bases from V and 0 from J; bases not matched to a gene: 6. The CDR3 loop spans 16 amino acids. Germline V gene sequence: CDR1 SGHNT, CDR2 YYREEE (reference sequence). The CDR3 loop reads CASSSTSASSYNEQFF. CDR3 bases: TGTGCCAGCAGCTCAACTAGCGCGAGCTCCTACAATGAGCAGTTCTTC.

This clonotype showed up just once. Since the CDR3 does not end with the conserved phenylalanine or tryptophan, this likely comes from a read error. Because the CDR3's place on the DNA is in doubt, the DNA is left out and the CDR3 is given as listed by TCRdb. The J gene is TRBJ2-7, the V gene TRBV11-3; the table's D call of TRBD2 was not tested on the DNA. Germline CDR1 and CDR2: SGHNT and YENEEA. The CDR3 is 16 residues long, counting both termini. The chain's CDR3 is CASSFLTPTLGYEQYI.

A remark on this clonotype: Germline and junction disagree at one end, which may indicate a read error. The chain links TRBV12-3 or TRBV12-4 to TRBJ1-1, with D tentatively TRBD1 (5 bases). The CDR3 loop spans 14 amino acids. The CDR3 nucleotides read TGTACCAGCAGTCAGGGACGGAGAAACACTGAAGCTTTCTTT. Residues: CTSSQGRRNTEAFF.

Comments on this clonotype: One end of the junction is discordant with germline, which a read error may explain. V gene TRBV11-3 combines with J gene TRBJ1-4; a possible D gene is TRBD1 (5 bases). This CDR3 is built from 16 residues. Germline assignment: CDR1 SGHNT and CDR2 YENEEA. The CDR3 DNA sequence: TGTCCCAGCAGCTCAGGTCTAACCAGGGTAGAAGAAAAACTGTTTTTT. Residues: CPSSSGLTRVEEKLFF.

Remarks on this clonotype: A much larger clone differs from this one at a single base, so this may be a read error. CDR3 nucleotides: TGTGCCAGCAGTGAAGGCCGCGGCGGGGTAGAGGCCCAGTACTTC. Translation gives CASSEGRGGVEAQYF. This sequence joins TRBV2 and TRBJ2-5; D may be TRBD2 (6 bases). This CDR3 has 15 residues. Germline CDR1 SNHLY, CDR2 FYNNEI.

With regard to this clonotype: This sequence may be a read error, since a much larger clone differs from it by one base. The chain joins TRBV28 to TRBJ1-1; D unresolved. The CDR3 sequence is 13 residues long. Germline values: CDR1 MDHEN, CDR2 SYDVKM. The CDR3 region is CTSSFGRAAEAFF. DNA of the CDR3: TGTACCAGCAGTTTTGGGAGGGCGGCTGAAGCTTTCTTT.

This clonotype has more than one count but fewer than ten. The J gene is TRBJ2-7, the V gene TRBV12-3 or TRBV12-4; D possibly corresponds to TRBD1 (5 bases). The ends were cut back, 5 bases at V and 7 bases at J, with 9 bases in the middle. The length of the CDR3 is 11 residues. This CDR3 reads CASSPSGEQYF. The CDR3 DNA sequence: TGTGCCAGCAGTCCCTCAGGGGAGCAGTACTTC.

V is TRBV6-5 and J is TRBJ2-7; unclear D gene. Germline V gene data show CDR1 as MNHEY and CDR2 as SVGAGI. CDR3 length: 13 amino acids. Here the CDR3 DNA reads TGTGCAGCAGTAACATGGAAAGTTTATGAGCAGTACTTC. Encoded protein: CAAVTWKVYEQYF.

The count of this clonotype is one. At one end the junction does not follow the germline gene, possibly because of a read error. The chain employs TRBV29-1 and TRBJ2-2; D ambiguous. The CDR3 consists of 13 residues. Germline V gene data show CDR1 as SQVTM and CDR2 as ANQGSEA. The CDR3 sequence is CSVVARNTAELFF. The DNA of the CDR3 is TGCAGCGTTGTAGCCAGGAACACCGCGGAGTTGTTTTTT.

Comment on this clonotype: Its ends do not fully match the called genes, so a read error is possible. The rearrangement joins TRBV6-2 or TRBV6-3 to TRBJ2-3; no clear D. Germline CDR1 reads MNHEY; CDR2 reads SVGEGT. The CDR3 has 14 residues. The CDR3 DNA is TGTACCAGCAGTTCCCGGGCCAAAAGATATACGCAGTATTTT. This translates into CTSSSRAKRYTQYF.

Concerning this clonotype itself: An end of the junction differs from the germline gene, which may be a read error. The chain links TRBV4-3 to TRBJ2-7, with 9 positions matching TRBD1. CDR3 length: 16 residues. The germline V gene encodes CDR1 LGHNA and CDR2 YSLEER. Here the CDR3 reads CSSSQDRYGTGSKQYF. The CDR3 DNA sequence: TGCTCCAGCAGCCAAGATAGATACGGGACAGGGAGCAAGCAGTACTTC.

A remark on this clonotype: The germline gene is not matched at one end of the junction; a read error may be the cause. The chain's CDR3 is CANSQGSRGHGYTF. The CDR3 nucleotides are TGTGCCAACAGCCAAGGCAGCCGGGGGCATGGCTACACCTTC. The rearrangement joins TRBV11-3 to TRBJ1-2; a possible D gene is TRBD1 (6 bases). This CDR3 is built from 14 residues. Germline V gives CDR1 SGHNT, CDR2 YENEEA.

The rearrangement links TRBV20-1 to TRBJ2-1; D might be TRBD2 (6 bases). CDR1 DFQATT and CDR2 SNEGSKA come from the germline V gene (reference sequence). Trimming shortened V by 1 base and J by 9 bases, and 16 bases separated the two germline ends. CDR3 length equals 14 residues. The CDR3 bases are TGCAGTGCTAGAGTTCGGGGAGGACAAAGTGAGCAGTTCTTC. The encoded protein is CSARVRGGQSEQFF.

Of note for this clonotype: One base away lies a much larger clone, so this may be a sequencing read error. CDR3 DNA: TGTGCCAGCAGCTTGGGCCGGAATCGTGCCTACGAGCAGTACTTC. It translates to CASSLGRNRAYEQYF. This chain joins TRBV5-4 and TRBJ2-7; no clear D gene. V was trimmed by 0 bases and J by 2 bases, leaving 12 bases between them. The CDR3 sequence is 15 residues long. CDR1 is SGHNT and CDR2 is YYREEE in the germline V gene (reference sequence).